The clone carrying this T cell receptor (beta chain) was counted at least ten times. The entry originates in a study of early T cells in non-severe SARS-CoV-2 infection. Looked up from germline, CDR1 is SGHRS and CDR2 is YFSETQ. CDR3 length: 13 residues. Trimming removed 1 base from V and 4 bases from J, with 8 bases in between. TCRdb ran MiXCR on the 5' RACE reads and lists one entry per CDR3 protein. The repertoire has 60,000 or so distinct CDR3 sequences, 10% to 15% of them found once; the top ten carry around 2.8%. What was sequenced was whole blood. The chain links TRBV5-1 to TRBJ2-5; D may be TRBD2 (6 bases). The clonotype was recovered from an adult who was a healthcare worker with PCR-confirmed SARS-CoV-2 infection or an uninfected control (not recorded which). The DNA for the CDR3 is TGCGCCAGCAGCTTGAGTAGCGGAGAGACCCAGTACTTC. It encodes CASSLSSGETQYF. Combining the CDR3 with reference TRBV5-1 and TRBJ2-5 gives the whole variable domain KAGVTQTPRYLIKTRGQQVTLSCSPISGHRSVSWYQQTPGQGLQFLFEYFSETQRNKGNFPGRFSGRQFSNSRSEMNVSTLELGDSALYLCASSLSSGETQYFGPGTRLLVL.